The clone carrying this T cell receptor (beta chain) was observed a few times. Its cognate antigen is unknown. The sample comes from a study of blood T cells in healthy people across ages. On the study more broadly: Every two T cells gave about one barcoded beta molecule via template switching. Study-level findings and limits: In long-lived donors, naive CD4+ cell counts and diversity exceeded those of aged donors.

Germline V lookup: CDR1 WSHSY, CDR2 SAAADI. The CDR3 consists of 14 residues. V lost 6 bases to trimming and J lost 1 base, with 10 bases between them. Primers used in a second PCR of roughly 6 to 12 cycles were a sample-barcoded 5' primer and a J-beta primer mix. One entry per CDR3 protein results from TCRdb running MiXCR on the 5' RACE reads. The sample carries more than 1.4 million distinct CDR3 sequences, about 40% recorded once. Sequencing input: blood. The TCR originated in a woman between 18 and 29 years old in good health. The chain joins TRBV10-2 to TRBJ2-1; D not certain. The CDR3 loop reads CASRKLGSYNEQFF. The DNA of the CDR3 is TGCGCCAGCAGAAAATTAGGATCCTACAATGAGCAGTTCTTC.